This T cell receptor (beta chain) was obtained from a study of cytomegalovirus exposure and HLA in healthy donors. Germline CDR1 reads MNHEY; CDR2 reads SVGAGI. This CDR3 has 15 residues. V lost 2 bases to trimming and J lost 0 bases, with 8 bases between them. Vbeta (60) and Jbeta (13) primers were used in the PCR. Sequenced by immunoSEQ multiplex PCR; TCRdb stores in-frame clones only, minus some. The sample shows 150,000 to 200,000 clones, about four fifths of them seen only once. The sequenced sample consisted of PBMCs. The receptor was isolated from a woman between 18 and 30 years old in good health and CMV-seropositive. This sequence joins TRBV6-5 and TRBJ2-1; D is ambiguous. The CDR3 sequence is CASSYTMDSYNEQFF. The CDR3 DNA reads as TGTGCCAGCAGTTACACTATGGACTCCTACAATGAGCAGTTCTTC.